The T cell receptor (beta chain) described here comes from a study of low-dose radiotherapy and immunotherapy resistance in tumors. Both TCRalpha and TCRbeta chains were reverse transcribed with V-gene-specific primers. Using a constant-region primer together with a V-primer adapter, TCRs were subjected to about 18 PCR cycles of amplification. With in vitro transcription, the isolated mRNA was amplified. MiXCR, applied by TCRdb to the reads, yields one record per CDR3 protein. Here the sample spans 55,000 to 80,000 distinct CDR3 sequences, around 27% being singletons. This clonotype showed up just once. Time point indicated: before trial treatment. Eligible patients had advanced solid tumors lacking tumor-infiltrating lymphocytes. Germline lookup yields CDR1 SGHRS and CDR2 YFSETQ. The CDR3 contains 16 residues. With V trimmed by 4 bases and J by 5 bases, 12 bases remained unmatched.

The receptor was isolated from a male donor with rectosigmoid adenocarcinoma. The source material was PBMCs, sampled before treatment. The gene calls are TRBV5-1 and TRBJ1-1; 9 bases align to TRBD1. The CDR3 coding sequence is TGCGCCAGCAGCGGAACGGGACAGGGAGTGGGGACTGAAGCTTTCTTT. This codes for CASSGTGQGVGTEAFF.